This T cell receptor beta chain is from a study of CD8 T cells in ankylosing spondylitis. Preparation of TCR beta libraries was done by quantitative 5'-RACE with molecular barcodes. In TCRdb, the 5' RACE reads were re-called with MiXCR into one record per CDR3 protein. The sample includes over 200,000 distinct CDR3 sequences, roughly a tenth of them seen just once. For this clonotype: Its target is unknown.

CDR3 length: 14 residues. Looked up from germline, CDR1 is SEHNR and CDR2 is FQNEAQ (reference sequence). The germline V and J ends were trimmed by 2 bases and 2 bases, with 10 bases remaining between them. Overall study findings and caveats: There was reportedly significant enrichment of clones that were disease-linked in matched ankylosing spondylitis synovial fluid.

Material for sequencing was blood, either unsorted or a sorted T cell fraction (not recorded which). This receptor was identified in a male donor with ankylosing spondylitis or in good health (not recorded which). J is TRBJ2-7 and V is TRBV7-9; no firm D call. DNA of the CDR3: TGTGCCAGCAGCTTACCCGGCCTAACCTACGAGCAGTACTTC. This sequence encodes CASSLPGLTYEQYF.